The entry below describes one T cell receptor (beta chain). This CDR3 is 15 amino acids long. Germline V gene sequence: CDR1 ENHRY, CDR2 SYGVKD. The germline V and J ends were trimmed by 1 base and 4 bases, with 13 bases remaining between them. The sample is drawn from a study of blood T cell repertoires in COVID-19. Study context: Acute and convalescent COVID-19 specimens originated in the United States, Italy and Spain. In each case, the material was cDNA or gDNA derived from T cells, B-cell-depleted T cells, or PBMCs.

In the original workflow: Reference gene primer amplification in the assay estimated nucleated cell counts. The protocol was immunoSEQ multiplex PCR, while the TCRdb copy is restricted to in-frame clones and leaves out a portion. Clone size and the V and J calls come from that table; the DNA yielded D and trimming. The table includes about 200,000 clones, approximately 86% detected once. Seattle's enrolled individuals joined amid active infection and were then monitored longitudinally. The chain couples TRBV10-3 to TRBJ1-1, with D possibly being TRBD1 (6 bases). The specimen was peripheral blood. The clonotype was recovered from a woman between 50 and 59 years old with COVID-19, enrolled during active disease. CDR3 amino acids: CAISELTGGITEAFF. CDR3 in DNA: TGTGCCATCAGTGAGTTGACAGGAGGTATCACTGAAGCTTTCTTT.